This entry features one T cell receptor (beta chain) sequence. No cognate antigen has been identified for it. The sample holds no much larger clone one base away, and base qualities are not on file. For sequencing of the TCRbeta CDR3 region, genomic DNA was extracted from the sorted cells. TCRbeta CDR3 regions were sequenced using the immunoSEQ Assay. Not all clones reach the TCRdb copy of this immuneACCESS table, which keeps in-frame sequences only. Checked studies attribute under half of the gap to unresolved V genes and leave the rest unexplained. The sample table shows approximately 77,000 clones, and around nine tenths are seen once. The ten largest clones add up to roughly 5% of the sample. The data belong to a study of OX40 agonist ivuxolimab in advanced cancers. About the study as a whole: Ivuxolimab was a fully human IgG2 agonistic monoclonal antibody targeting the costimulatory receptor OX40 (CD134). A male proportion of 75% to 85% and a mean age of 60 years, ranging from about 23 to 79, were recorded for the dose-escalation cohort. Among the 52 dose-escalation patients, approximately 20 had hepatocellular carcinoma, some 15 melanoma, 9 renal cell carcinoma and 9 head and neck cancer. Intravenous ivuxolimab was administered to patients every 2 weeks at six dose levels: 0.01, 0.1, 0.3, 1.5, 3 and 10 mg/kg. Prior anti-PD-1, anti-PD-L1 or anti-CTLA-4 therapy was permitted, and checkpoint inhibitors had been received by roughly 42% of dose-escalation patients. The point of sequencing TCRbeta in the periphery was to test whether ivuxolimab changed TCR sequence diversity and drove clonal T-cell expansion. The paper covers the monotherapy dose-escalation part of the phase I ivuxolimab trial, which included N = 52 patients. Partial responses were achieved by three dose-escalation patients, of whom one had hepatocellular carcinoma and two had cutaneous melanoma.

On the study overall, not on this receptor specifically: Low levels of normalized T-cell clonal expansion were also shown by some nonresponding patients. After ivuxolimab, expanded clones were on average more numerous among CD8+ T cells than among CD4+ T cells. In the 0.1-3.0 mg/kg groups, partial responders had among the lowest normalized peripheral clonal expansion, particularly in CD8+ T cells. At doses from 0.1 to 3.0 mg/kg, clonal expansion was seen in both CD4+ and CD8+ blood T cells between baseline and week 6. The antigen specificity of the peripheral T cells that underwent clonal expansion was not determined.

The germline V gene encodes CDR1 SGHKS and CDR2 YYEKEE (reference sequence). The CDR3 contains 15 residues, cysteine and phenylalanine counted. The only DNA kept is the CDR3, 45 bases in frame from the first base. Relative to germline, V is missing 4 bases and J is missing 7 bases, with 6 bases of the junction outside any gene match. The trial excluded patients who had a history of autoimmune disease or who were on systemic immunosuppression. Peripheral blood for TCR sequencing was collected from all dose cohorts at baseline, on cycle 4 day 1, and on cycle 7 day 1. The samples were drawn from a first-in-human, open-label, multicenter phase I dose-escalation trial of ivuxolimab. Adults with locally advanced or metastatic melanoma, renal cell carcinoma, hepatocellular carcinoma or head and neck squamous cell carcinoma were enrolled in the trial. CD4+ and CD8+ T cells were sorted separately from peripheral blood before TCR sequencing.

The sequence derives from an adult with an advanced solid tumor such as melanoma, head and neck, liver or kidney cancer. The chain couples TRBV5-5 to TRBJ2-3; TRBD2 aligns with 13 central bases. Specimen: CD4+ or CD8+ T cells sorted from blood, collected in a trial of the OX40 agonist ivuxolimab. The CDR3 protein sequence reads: CASSPRTSGRYTQYF. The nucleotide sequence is TGTGCCAGCAGCCCCCGGACTAGCGGGAGATATACGCAGTATTTT.